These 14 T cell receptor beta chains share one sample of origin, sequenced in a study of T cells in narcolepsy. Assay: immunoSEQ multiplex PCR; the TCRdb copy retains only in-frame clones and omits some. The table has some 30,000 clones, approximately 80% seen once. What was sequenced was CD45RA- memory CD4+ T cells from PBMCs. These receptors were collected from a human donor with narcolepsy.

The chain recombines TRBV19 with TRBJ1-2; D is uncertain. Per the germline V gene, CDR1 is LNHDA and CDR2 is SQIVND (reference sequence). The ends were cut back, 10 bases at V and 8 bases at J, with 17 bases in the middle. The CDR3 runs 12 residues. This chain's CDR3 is CATVRTQGGYTF. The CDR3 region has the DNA TGTGCCACCGTTCGGACTCAAGGGGGCTACACCTTC.

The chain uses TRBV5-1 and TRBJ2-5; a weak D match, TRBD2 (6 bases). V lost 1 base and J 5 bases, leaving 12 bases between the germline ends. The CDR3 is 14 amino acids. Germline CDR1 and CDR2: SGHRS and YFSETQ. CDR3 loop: CASSLTEGYETQYF. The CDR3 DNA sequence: TGCGCCAGCAGCTTGACGGAGGGCTATGAGACCCAGTACTTC.

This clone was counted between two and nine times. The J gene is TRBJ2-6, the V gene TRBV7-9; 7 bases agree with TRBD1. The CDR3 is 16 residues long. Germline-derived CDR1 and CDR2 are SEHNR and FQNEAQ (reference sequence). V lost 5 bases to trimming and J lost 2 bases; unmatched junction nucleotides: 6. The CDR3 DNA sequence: TGTGCCAGCAGCCGAACCGACAGGGCTGGGGCCAACGTCCTGACTTTC. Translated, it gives CASSRTDRAGANVLTF.

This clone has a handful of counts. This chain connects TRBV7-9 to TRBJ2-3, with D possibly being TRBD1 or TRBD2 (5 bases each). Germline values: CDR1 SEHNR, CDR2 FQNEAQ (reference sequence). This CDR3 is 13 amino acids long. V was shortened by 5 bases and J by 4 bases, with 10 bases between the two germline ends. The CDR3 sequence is CASSPRGPDTQYF. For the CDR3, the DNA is TGTGCCAGCAGCCCTCGGGGACCAGATACGCAGTATTTT.

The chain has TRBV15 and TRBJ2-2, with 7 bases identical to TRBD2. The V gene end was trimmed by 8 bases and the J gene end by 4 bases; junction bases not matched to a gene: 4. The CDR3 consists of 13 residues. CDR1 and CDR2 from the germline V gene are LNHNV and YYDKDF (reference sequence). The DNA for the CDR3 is TGTGCCACCGGCGGGGGAATCACCGGGGAGCTGTTTTTT. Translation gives CATGGGITGELFF.

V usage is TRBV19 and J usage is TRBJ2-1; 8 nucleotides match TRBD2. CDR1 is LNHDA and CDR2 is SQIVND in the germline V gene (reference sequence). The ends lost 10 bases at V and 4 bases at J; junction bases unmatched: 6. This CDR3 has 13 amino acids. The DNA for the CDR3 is TGTGCCACTCGGGAGGGCGGTTACAATGAGCAGTTCTTC. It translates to CATREGGYNEQFF.

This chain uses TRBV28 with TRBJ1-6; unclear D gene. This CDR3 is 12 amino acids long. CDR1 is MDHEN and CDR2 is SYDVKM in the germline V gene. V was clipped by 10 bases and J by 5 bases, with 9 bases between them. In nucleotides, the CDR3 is TGTGCCACTCGGGTCGATAATTCACCCCTCCACTTT. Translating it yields CATRVDNSPLHF.

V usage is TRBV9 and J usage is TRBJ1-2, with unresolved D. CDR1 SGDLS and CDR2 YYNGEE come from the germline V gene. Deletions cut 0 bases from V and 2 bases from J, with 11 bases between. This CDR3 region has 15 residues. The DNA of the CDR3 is TGTGCCAGCAGCGTAGTTGCAGAGCTGAACTATGGCTACACCTTC. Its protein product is CASSVVAELNYGYTF.

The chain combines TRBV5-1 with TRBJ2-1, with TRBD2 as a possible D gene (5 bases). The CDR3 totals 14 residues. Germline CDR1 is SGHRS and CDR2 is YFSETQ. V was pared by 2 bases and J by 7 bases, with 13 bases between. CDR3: CASSLSGGWNEQFF. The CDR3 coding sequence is TGCGCCAGCAGCTTAAGCGGTGGATGGAATGAGCAGTTCTTC.

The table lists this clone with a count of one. The CDR3 protein is CASSKEPGLQTKQFF. In DNA, the CDR3 is TGTGCCAGTAGTAAAGAGCCGGGACTACAAACGAAGCAGTTCTTC. The rearrangement uses TRBV19 and TRBJ2-1; 7 nucleotides match TRBD2. Germline CDR1 and CDR2: LNHDA and SQIVND (reference sequence). V lost 4 bases and J lost 11; bases outside the gene matches: 14. The CDR3 totals 15 residues.

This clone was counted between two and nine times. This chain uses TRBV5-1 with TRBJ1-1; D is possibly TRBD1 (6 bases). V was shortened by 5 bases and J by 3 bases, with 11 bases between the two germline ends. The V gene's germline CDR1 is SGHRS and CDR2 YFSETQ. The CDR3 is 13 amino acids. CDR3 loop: CASRPNRDTEAFF. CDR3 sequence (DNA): TGCGCCAGCAGGCCTAACAGGGACACTGAAGCTTTCTTT.

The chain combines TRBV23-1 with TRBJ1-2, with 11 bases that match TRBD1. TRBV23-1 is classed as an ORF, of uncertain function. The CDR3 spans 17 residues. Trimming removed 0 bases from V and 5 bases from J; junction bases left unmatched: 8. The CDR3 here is CASSQSHPGQGVYGYTF. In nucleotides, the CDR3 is TGCGCCAGCAGTCAATCCCATCCGGGACAGGGGGTTTATGGCTACACCTTC.

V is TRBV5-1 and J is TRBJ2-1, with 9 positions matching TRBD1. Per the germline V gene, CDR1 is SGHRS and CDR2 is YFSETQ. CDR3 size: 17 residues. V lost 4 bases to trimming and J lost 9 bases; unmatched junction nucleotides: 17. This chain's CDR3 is CASSPNPGQGRGGEQFF. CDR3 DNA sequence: TGCGCCAGCAGCCCGAACCCGGGACAGGGACGGGGCGGTGAGCAGTTCTTC.

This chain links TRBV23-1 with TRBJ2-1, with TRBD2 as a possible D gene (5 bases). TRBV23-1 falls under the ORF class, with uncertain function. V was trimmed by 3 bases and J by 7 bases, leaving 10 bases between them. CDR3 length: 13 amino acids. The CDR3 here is CASSQVTGNEQFF. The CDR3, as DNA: TGCGCCAGCAGTCAGGTCACGGGGAATGAGCAGTTCTTC.